The 13 T cell receptor beta chains reported below all come from one sample, sequenced in a study of cytomegalovirus exposure and HLA in healthy donors. Use of 60 Vbeta and 13 Jbeta primers characterized the PCR. Assay: immunoSEQ multiplex PCR; the TCRdb copy retains only in-frame clones and omits some. The repertoire includes around 200,000 clones, more than 60% of them detected once, and 1.7% sits in the top ten. Sequenced material: PBMCs. The receptors were gathered from a man aged 50 to 59 in good health and CMV-seronegative.

In its sample, this clone was seen once. This chain connects TRBV6-5 to TRBJ1-6; D call uncertain. Trimming cost V 0 bases and J 5 bases, with 11 bases left between them. The CDR3 length is 16 residues. The germline gives CDR1 MNHEY, CDR2 SVGAGI. CDR3 bases: TGTGCCAGCAGTTACTCCTCCTTAACTGATAATTCACCCCTCCACTTT. Translating it yields CASSYSSLTDNSPLHF.

This rearrangement joins TRBV2 to TRBJ2-7; weak D call: TRBD1 (6 bases). This CDR3 spans 14 amino acids. Per germline, CDR1 SNHLY and CDR2 FYNNEI. The V end was cut by 6 bases, the J end by 3 bases, with 15 bases between. CDR3 DNA sequence: TGTGCCAGCAGGGATACAGGGAGTTTCTACGAGCAGTACTTC. Residues: CASRDTGSFYEQYF. The full variable domain, its missing parts supplied by reference TRBV2 and TRBJ2-7, is EPEVTQTPSHQVTQMGQEVILRCVPISNHLYFYWYRQILGQKVEFLVSFYNNEISEKSEIFDDQFSVERPDGSNFTLKIRSTKLEDSAMYFCASRDTGSFYEQYFGPGTRLTVT.

This sequence joins TRBV10-3 and TRBJ2-3, with TRBD1 matching over 9 bases. V was clipped by 0 bases and J by 5 bases; unmatched bases: 9. The CDR3 has 17 residues. CDR1 and CDR2 (germline): ENHRY, SYGVKD. In DNA form, the CDR3 reads TGTGCCATCAGTGAGTCTGTCGGGACAGGGATCATAGATACGCAGTATTTT. Its translation is CAISESVGTGIIDTQYF.

The chain couples TRBV27 to TRBJ1-1, with 7 bases aligning to TRBD1. The V and J ends lost 5 bases and 6 bases, in that order; junction bases with no gene match: 12. The CDR3 totals 15 residues. Germline CDR1 is MNHEY and CDR2 is SMNVEV (reference sequence). CDR3 nucleotides: TGTGCCAGCAGTCAACCGACAGGGCCGAGCGCTGAAGCTTTCTTT. Its protein is CASSQPTGPSAEAFF.

This chain uses TRBV19 with TRBJ2-2; no reliable D call. Deletions cut 8 bases from V and 6 bases from J, with 7 bases between. The CDR3 is made up of 11 amino acids. The germline CDR1 and CDR2 sequences are LNHDA and SQIVND (reference sequence). CDR3 nucleotides: TGTGCCAGTCGTACCTCCGGGGAGCTGTTTTTT. It is translated as CASRTSGELFF.

The DNA of the CDR3 is TGTGCCAGCAGCGCCCCCGGGACTCCTATTAGGAATGAGCAGTTCTTC. This translates into CASSAPGTPIRNEQFF. This sequence joins TRBV11-2 and TRBJ2-1; weak D call: TRBD2 (6 bases). There are 16 residues in the CDR3. Trimming took off 5 bases at V and 7 bases at J, with 21 bases between the two ends. Germline V lookup: CDR1 SGHAT, CDR2 FQNNGV. Looking up the rest from reference TRBV11-2 and TRBJ2-1 gives the full variable domain: EAGVAQSPRYKIIEKRQSVAFWCNPISGHATLYWYQQILGQGPKLLIQFQNNGVVDDSQLPKDRFSAERLKGVDSTLKIQPAKLEDSAVYLCASSAPGTPIRNEQFFGPGTRLTVL.

This clone came up a few times. The chain joins TRBV4-1 to TRBJ2-3; D perhaps matches TRBD1 (5 bases). Germline CDR1 reads MGHRA; CDR2 reads YSYEKL. V was pared by 1 base and J by 0 bases, with 14 bases between. CDR3 length: 17 residues. The CDR3 is CASSQGSSGLSTDTQYF. The CDR3 nucleotides read TGCGCCAGCAGCCAAGGCTCATCAGGGCTAAGCACAGATACGCAGTATTTT.

This chain connects TRBV19 to TRBJ1-5; D possibly corresponds to TRBD1 (6 bases). The V gene's germline CDR1 is LNHDA and CDR2 SQIVND (reference sequence). The CDR3 extends over 14 amino acids. V was pared by 3 bases and J by 7 bases, with 13 bases between. CDR3 sequence: CASSITGKSQPQHF. The CDR3 nucleotides read TGTGCCAGTAGTATTACAGGGAAATCGCAGCCCCAGCATTTT.

The rearrangement joins TRBV27 to TRBJ2-5, with 9 bases lining up with TRBD2. The CDR3 covers 14 residues. Germline V gene data show CDR1 as MNHEY and CDR2 as SMNVEV (reference sequence). Trimming at V came to 3 bases and at J to 5 bases, leaving 4 bases not matched to a gene. Written as DNA, the CDR3 is TGTGCCAGCAGTTTGGGGCGGGGGGGGGAGACCCAGTACTTC. It is translated as CASSLGRGGETQYF.

CDR3 amino acids: CASSLGTSGNANTGELFF. The CDR3 DNA reads as TGTGCCAGCAGTTTGGGGACTAGCGGAAACGCGAACACCGGGGAGCTGTTTTTT. This chain uses TRBV28 with TRBJ2-2, with TRBD2 matching over 11 bases. CDR3 length: 18 residues. J gave up 0 bases and V 3 bases, and 6 bases lay outside the gene matches. Per germline, CDR1 MDHEN and CDR2 SYDVKM.

The chain combines TRBV29-1 with TRBJ2-5; 7 nucleotides line up with TRBD1. CDR3 length equals 14 residues. Germline V gives CDR1 SQVTM, CDR2 ANQGSEA. The V segment lost 6 bases and the J segment 3 bases; nucleotides outside the gene matches: 10. The CDR3 region has the DNA TGCAGCGTGGCACAGGGGTCCGGTGAAGAGACCCAGTACTTC. Its translation is CSVAQGSGEETQYF.

In its sample, this clone was seen once. This chain joins TRBV7-3 and TRBJ2-1; 15 nucleotides align to TRBD2. The junction had 5 bases not matched to a gene; V was cut back by 2 bases and J by 6 bases. CDR3 size: 17 residues. Germline CDR1 SGHTA, CDR2 FQGTGA. This CDR3 is CASSLGGLAGGTNEQFF. CDR3 bases: TGTGCCAGCAGCTTAGGGGGACTAGCGGGAGGCACCAATGAGCAGTTCTTC.

The chain is built from TRBV10-1 and TRBJ1-5, with D perhaps TRBD1 (6 bases). The CDR3 length is 13 residues. Looked up from germline, CDR1 is WNHNN and CDR2 is SYGVQD (reference sequence). V was shortened by 11 bases and J by 3 bases, with 14 bases between the two germline ends. Here the CDR3 reads CASNTGINQPQHF. Here the CDR3 DNA reads TGCGCCTCCAACACAGGGATCAATCAGCCCCAGCATTTT.